This paragraph reports one T cell receptor (beta chain). Its specificity is unknown. CDR1 SGHRS and CDR2 YFSETQ come from the germline V gene. Trimming pared 2 bases from V and 5 bases from J, leaving 13 bases between. There are 15 residues in the CDR3. The data were taken from a study of OX40 agonist ivuxolimab in advanced cancers. About the research overall: A male proportion of more than 75% was recorded, with mean age about 62 years and range about 23 to 80. The study, taken as a whole, reports: In general, CD8+ T cells held more expanded clones than CD4+ did, on average. At 0.1-3.0 mg/kg, partial responders had clonal expansion among the lowest observed.

TCRdb's table, derived via immunoSEQ multiplex PCR, lists solely in-frame clones and lacks some. This sample has tens of thousands of clones, with around 73% found just once. This TCR came from an adult with an advanced solid tumor such as melanoma, head and neck, liver or kidney cancer. This chain connects TRBV5-1 to TRBJ2-2, with D possibly matching TRBD2 (7 bases). The source was CD4+ or CD8+ T cells sorted from blood, collected in a trial of the OX40 agonist ivuxolimab. CDR3 DNA: TGCGCCAGCAGCTTCGGGGGAGGGACAACCGGGGAGCTGTTTTTT. Translation gives CASSFGGGTTGELFF.